This passage covers 5 T cell receptor beta chains from one sample sequenced in a study of T cells in Graves' hyperthyroidism and ophthalmopathy. The source material, RNA transcripts, was used to amplify TCR beta CDR3 regions. HTBI primers were employed in a first-round RT-PCR of the TCR CDR3. Each CDR3 protein gets one entry after TCRdb re-called the multiplex PCR reads with MiXCR. The table shows 350,000 to 450,000 distinct CDR3 sequences, with 15% to 20% occurring only once. The material sequenced was blood. The receptors were gathered from a woman younger than 45 with Graves' hyperthyroidism that later progressed to Graves' ophthalmopathy.

This clonotype has more than one count but fewer than ten. This chain uses TRBV27 with TRBJ1-5, with 7 bases aligning to TRBD1. With 3 bases clipped from V and 4 bases from J, the junction kept 6 bases outside the gene matches. Germline V gene data show CDR1 as MNHEY and CDR2 as SMNVEV (reference sequence). This CDR3 is 15 amino acids long. The DNA for the CDR3 is TGTGCCAGCAGTTTCACTGGGACAGCGAATCAGCCCCAGCATTTT. Residues: CASSFTGTANQPQHF.

This clonotype came up many times. J is TRBJ2-5 and V is TRBV7-9; TRBD1 matches 10 bases. Germline trimming cut 5 bases from V and 2 bases from J; bases unmatched to any gene: 8. Germline CDR1 reads SEHNR; CDR2 reads FQNEAQ (reference sequence). This CDR3 is built from 16 residues. The CDR3 reads CASSHRTGGTQETQYF. CDR3 coding DNA: TGTGCCAGCAGCCACCGGACAGGGGGGACGCAAGAGACCCAGTACTTC.

The chain joins TRBV11-1 to TRBJ2-3; D is perhaps TRBD2 (5 bases). V lost 2 bases to trimming and J lost 2 bases, with 11 bases between them. Germline V gene lookup returns CDR1 SGHAT and CDR2 FQDESV (reference sequence). The CDR3 contains 15 residues. As DNA, the CDR3 is TGTGCCAGCAGCTTATTCCGGGGTGTCACAGATACGCAGTATTTT. Protein: CASSLFRGVTDTQYF. Full variable domain (remainder filled in from reference TRBV11-1 and TRBJ2-3): EAEVAQSPRYKITEKSQAVAFWCDPISGHATLYWYRQILGQGPELLVQFQDESVVDDSQLPKDRFSAERLKGVDSTLKIQPAELGDSAMYLCASSLFRGVTDTQYFGPGTRLTVL.

This chain connects TRBV6-2 or TRBV6-3 to TRBJ2-7; tentatively, D is TRBD1 (5 bases). The length of the CDR3 is 14 residues. Between the trimmed V and J ends, which lost 7 bases and 2 bases, there was a span of 15 bases. Looked up from germline, CDR1 is MNHEY and CDR2 is SVGEGT. CDR3 loop: CASKMAIGAYEQYF. DNA for the CDR3: TGTGCCAGCAAAATGGCCATAGGGGCCTACGAGCAGTACTTC.

This chain joins TRBV29-1 and TRBJ2-7; D is unclear. V lost 2 bases and J lost 2, with 13 bases in between. CDR1 and CDR2 (germline): SQVTM, ANQGSEA. CDR3 length: 14 amino acids. Here the CDR3 reads CSVETEDEAYEQYF. In DNA form, the CDR3 reads TGCAGCGTTGAAACCGAAGATGAGGCCTACGAGCAGTACTTC.